A selection of T cell receptor beta chains follows, all from one sample in a study of blood T cell repertoires in COVID-19. Repertoires were generated with immunoSEQ multiplex PCR, while TCRdb's copy carries only in-frame clones and drops some. The sample comprises roughly 380,000 clones, approximately 89% of which are singletons, and 3.5% to 4% rests with the top ten. The sequenced sample was peripheral blood. All receptors come from a woman aged 55-75 years with COVID-19, enrolled during active disease. Both conserved end residues are part of each CDR3. D genes are given only for firm matches. Size is omitted from some rows. Given values are once, few, many or a class for expanded clones.

v_gene: TRBV6-6
j_gene: TRBJ1-1
abundance: NA
d_gene: NA
CDR3aa: CASSRAGTANTEAFF
CDR3nt: TGTGCCAGCAGCCGGGCGGGGACGGCGAACACTGAAGCTTTCTTT

v_gene: TRBV6-1
j_gene: TRBJ1-2
abundance: NA
d_gene: TRBD1
CDR3aa: CASSEKPRDRGPGYTF
CDR3nt: TGTGCCAGCAGTGAAAAACCCCGGGACAGGGGGCCCGGCTACACCTTC

v_gene: TRBV7-6
j_gene: TRBJ1-3
abundance: NA
d_gene: NA
CDR3aa: CASSLAGVRGNTIYF
CDR3nt: TGTGCCAGCAGCTTAGCAGGGGTACGGGGAAACACCATATATTTT

v_gene: TRBV4-2
j_gene: TRBJ1-2
abundance: NA
d_gene: NA
CDR3aa: CASSQVNGEDGYTF
CDR3nt: TGTGCCAGCAGCCAAGTCAATGGGGAGGATGGCTACACCTTC

v_gene: TRBV19
j_gene: TRBJ1-5
abundance: NA
d_gene: NA
CDR3aa: CASSIAGVASNQPQHF
CDR3nt: TGTGCCAGTAGTATAGCCGGGGTGGCTAGCAATCAGCCCCAGCATTTT

v_gene: TRBV5-4
j_gene: TRBJ1-1
abundance: NA
d_gene: NA
CDR3aa: CASTLDRFAGTEAFF
CDR3nt: TGTGCCAGCACCTTAGACAGGTTTGCAGGGACTGAAGCTTTCTTT

v_gene: TRBV29-1
j_gene: TRBJ2-7
abundance: NA
d_gene: NA
CDR3aa: CSGGTTSYEQYF
CDR3nt: TGCAGCGGAGGGACAACCTCCTACGAGCAGTACTTC

v_gene: TRBV10-1
j_gene: TRBJ1-2
abundance: NA
d_gene: TRBD1
CDR3aa: CARYGTEPLNGYTF
CDR3nt: TGCGCCAGGTACGGGACAGAACCCTTAAATGGCTACACCTTC

v_gene: TRBV11-2
j_gene: TRBJ1-4
abundance: once
d_gene: NA
CDR3aa: CASSLGGGNEKLFF
CDR3nt: TGTGCCAGCAGCTTGGGGGGGGGAAATGAAAAACTGTTTTTT

v_gene: TRBV11-3
j_gene: TRBJ1-1
abundance: NA
d_gene: NA
CDR3aa: CASSHNRDTEAFF
CDR3nt: TGTGCCAGCAGCCATAACAGGGACACTGAAGCTTTCTTT

v_gene: TRBV19
j_gene: TRBJ1-5
abundance: NA
d_gene: NA
CDR3aa: CASSWGGLGQPQHF
CDR3nt: TGTGCCAGTAGTTGGGGGGGGCTTGGTCAGCCCCAGCATTTT

v_gene: TRBV5-1
j_gene: TRBJ1-2
abundance: NA
d_gene: TRBD1
CDR3aa: CASRPGTVYGYTF
CDR3nt: TGCGCCAGCAGGCCCGGGACAGTGTATGGCTACACCTTC

v_gene: TRBV10-3
j_gene: TRBJ2-1
abundance: NA
d_gene: NA
CDR3aa: CAISGNRAVAYNEQFF
CDR3nt: TGTGCCATCAGTGGAAACAGGGCCGTGGCCTACAATGAGCAGTTCTTC

v_gene: TRBV11-2
j_gene: TRBJ1-1
abundance: NA
d_gene: NA
CDR3aa: CASSLEDRSNTEAFF
CDR3nt: TGTGCCAGCAGCTTAGAAGACAGATCGAACACTGAAGCTTTCTTT

v_gene: TRBV20-1
j_gene: TRBJ1-4
abundance: once
d_gene: NA
CDR3aa: CSASVRLATNEKLFF
CDR3nt: TGCAGTGCTAGTGTCAGATTGGCAACTAATGAAAAACTGTTTTTT

v_gene: TRBV25-1
j_gene: TRBJ2-7
abundance: NA
d_gene: TRBD1
CDR3aa: CASSELRQGKFGSYEQYF
CDR3nt: TGTGCCAGCAGTGAGCTTCGACAGGGGAAATTTGGATCCTACGAGCAGTACTTC

v_gene: TRBV2
j_gene: TRBJ1-2
abundance: NA
d_gene: NA
CDR3aa: CASRLAGSPGYTF
CDR3nt: TGTGCCAGCAGGCTTGCCGGGTCGCCGGGCTACACCTTC

v_gene: TRBV6-5
j_gene: TRBJ1-5
abundance: NA
d_gene: NA
CDR3aa: CASNLQNSNQPQHF
CDR3nt: TGTGCCAGCAACCTACAGAATAGCAATCAGCCCCAGCATTTT

v_gene: TRBV6-5
j_gene: TRBJ1-1
abundance: NA
d_gene: NA
CDR3aa: CASSYMYSFMNTEAFF
CDR3nt: TGTGCCAGCAGTTACATGTACAGTTTTATGAACACTGAAGCTTTCTTT

v_gene: TRBV6-5
j_gene: TRBJ1-1
abundance: NA
d_gene: NA
CDR3aa: CASSKNTHTEAFF
CDR3nt: TGTGCCAGCAGTAAGAACACCCACACTGAAGCTTTCTTT

v_gene: TRBV6-6
j_gene: TRBJ1-1
abundance: NA
d_gene: NA
CDR3aa: CASSQVNTEAFF
CDR3nt: TGTGCCAGCAGCCAGGTGAACACTGAAGCTTTCTTT

v_gene: TRBV7-2
j_gene: TRBJ1-2
abundance: once
d_gene: NA
CDR3aa: CASSLQAGDGLGF
CDR3nt: TGTGCCAGCAGCTTACAAGCGGGGGACGGGCTAGGCTTC

v_gene: TRBV21-1
j_gene: TRBJ1-1
abundance: NA
d_gene: NA
CDR3aa: CASSTPGDRSPSNTEAFF
CDR3nt: TGTGCCAGCAGCACCCCGGGGGACAGGTCCCCATCTAACACTGAAGCTTTCTTT

v_gene: TRBV6-5
j_gene: TRBJ2-5
abundance: NA
d_gene: TRBD2
CDR3aa: CASSPVAGGETQYF
CDR3nt: TGTGCCAGCAGCCCGGTTGCGGGGGGGGAGACCCAGTACTTC

v_gene: TRBV6-6
j_gene: TRBJ1-6
abundance: NA
d_gene: TRBD1
CDR3aa: CASSKTGSRDSPLHF
CDR3nt: TGTGCCAGCAGCAAGACAGGGTCGAGGGATTCACCCCTCCACTTT

v_gene: TRBV9
j_gene: TRBJ2-3
abundance: NA
d_gene: TRBD1
CDR3aa: CASSVRGQGIDTQYF
CDR3nt: TGTGCCAGCAGCGTACGAGGACAGGGGATAGATACGCAGTATTTT

v_gene: TRBV4-2
j_gene: TRBJ1-2
abundance: NA
d_gene: NA
CDR3aa: CASSQDTGGLYGYTF
CDR3nt: TGTGCCAGCAGCCAAGATACCGGGGGGCTCTATGGCTACACCTTC

v_gene: TRBV9
j_gene: TRBJ2-5
abundance: NA
d_gene: NA
CDR3aa: CASSVGGFQQANPLETQYF
CDR3nt: TGTGCCAGCAGCGTAGGTGGGTTTCAACAGGCCAACCCTCTAGAGACCCAGTACTTC

v_gene: TRBV5-6
j_gene: TRBJ1-2
abundance: many
d_gene: NA
CDR3aa: CASSLATPEKGWGGYTF
CDR3nt: TGTGCCAGCAGCTTGGCAACCCCTGAGAAGGGGTGGGGCGGCTACACCTTC

v_gene: TRBV11-2
j_gene: TRBJ2-1
abundance: NA
d_gene: TRBD2
CDR3aa: CASSPLAGGLDEQFF
CDR3nt: TGTGCCAGCAGCCCCCTAGCGGGGGGCCTGGATGAGCAGTTCTTC

v_gene: TRBV3-1/TRBV3-2
j_gene: TRBJ2-3
abundance: once
d_gene: NA
CDR3aa: CASSPGARTSTDTQYF
CDR3nt: TGTGCCAGCAGCCCTGGGGCTAGAACTAGCACAGATACGCAGTATTTT

v_gene: TRBV9
j_gene: TRBJ1-4
abundance: NA
d_gene: NA
CDR3aa: CASSVGREYLDEKLFF
CDR3nt: TGTGCCAGCAGCGTGGGCAGGGAATACTTGGATGAAAAACTGTTTTTT

v_gene: TRBV2
j_gene: TRBJ2-7
abundance: NA
d_gene: TRBD2
CDR3aa: CASSGPLPGAGGLYF
CDR3nt: TGTGCCAGCAGTGGCCCCCTACCGGGGGCGGGGGGACTGTACTTC

v_gene: TRBV6-5
j_gene: TRBJ1-2
abundance: few
d_gene: NA
CDR3aa: CASSYLGTTDYTF
CDR3nt: TGTGCCAGCAGTTATCTCGGGACTACGGACTACACCTTC

v_gene: TRBV12-3/TRBV12-4
j_gene: TRBJ2-1
abundance: NA
d_gene: TRBD2
CDR3aa: CASRPLAGNEQFF
CDR3nt: TGTGCCAGCCGCCCTTTAGCGGGCAATGAGCAGTTCTTC

v_gene: TRBV11-2
j_gene: TRBJ2-7
abundance: NA
d_gene: NA
CDR3aa: CASSSARGRRSYEQYF
CDR3nt: TGTGCCAGCAGCTCCGCAAGGGGGAGACGTTCCTACGAGCAGTACTTC

v_gene: TRBV30
j_gene: TRBJ1-3
abundance: NA
d_gene: NA
CDR3aa: CAWSVGFLGSGNTIYF
CDR3nt: TGTGCCTGGAGTGTCGGGTTCCTTGGGTCTGGAAACACCATATATTTT

v_gene: TRBV4-1
j_gene: TRBJ1-1
abundance: NA
d_gene: NA
CDR3aa: CASSQPRDGPMNTEAFF
CDR3nt: TGCGCCAGCAGCCAACCGCGGGACGGTCCTATGAACACTGAAGCTTTCTTT

v_gene: TRBV16
j_gene: TRBJ1-1
abundance: once
d_gene: NA
CDR3aa: CASSQFPEKNTEAFF
CDR3nt: TGTGCCAGCAGCCAATTCCCGGAGAAGAACACTGAAGCTTTCTTT

v_gene: TRBV27
j_gene: TRBJ2-7
abundance: NA
d_gene: TRBD1
CDR3aa: CASRQGQGAYYEQYF
CDR3nt: TGTGCCAGCAGACAAGGACAGGGGGCATACTACGAGCAGTACTTC

v_gene: TRBV18
j_gene: TRBJ2-1
abundance: NA
d_gene: TRBD2
CDR3aa: CASSVAGTYNEQFF
CDR3nt: TGTGCCAGCTCAGTAGCGGGAACCTACAATGAGCAGTTCTTC

v_gene: TRBV5-1
j_gene: TRBJ1-3
abundance: NA
d_gene: NA
CDR3aa: CASSLGTPSSGNTIYF
CDR3nt: TGCGCCAGCAGCCTCGGGACACCCAGCTCTGGAAACACCATATATTTT

v_gene: TRBV7-3
j_gene: TRBJ2-3
abundance: NA
d_gene: NA
CDR3aa: CASSLSSGHGDTQYF
CDR3nt: TGTGCCAGCAGCTTAAGCTCAGGGCACGGAGATACGCAGTATTTT

v_gene: TRBV18
j_gene: TRBJ1-3
abundance: NA
d_gene: NA
CDR3aa: CASSPGGTGNTIYF
CDR3nt: TGTGCCAGCTCACCCGGAGGAACTGGAAACACCATATATTTT

v_gene: TRBV6-5
j_gene: TRBJ1-1
abundance: once
d_gene: TRBD1
CDR3aa: CASSYDRVISEAFF
CDR3nt: TGTGCCAGCAGTTACGACAGGGTAATTTCTGAAGCTTTCTTT

v_gene: TRBV5-4
j_gene: TRBJ2-2
abundance: NA
d_gene: TRBD1
CDR3aa: CASSPDRGNTGELFF
CDR3nt: TGTGCCAGCAGCCCGGACAGGGGAAACACCGGGGAGCTGTTTTTT

v_gene: TRBV5-1
j_gene: TRBJ1-6
abundance: NA
d_gene: NA
CDR3aa: CASSSAGPTVPPLGALHF
CDR3nt: TGCGCCAGCAGCTCCGCAGGTCCCACCGTTCCACCCCTCGGGGCCCTCCACTTT

v_gene: TRBV6-5
j_gene: TRBJ1-1
abundance: NA
d_gene: TRBD1
CDR3aa: CASLQGVNTEAFF
CDR3nt: TGTGCCAGCCTCCAGGGGGTGAACACTGAAGCTTTCTTT

v_gene: TRBV19
j_gene: TRBJ2-3
abundance: NA
d_gene: TRBD2
CDR3aa: CASSKGLAGLTSTDTQYF
CDR3nt: TGTGCCAGTAGTAAGGGACTAGCGGGGCTTACTAGCACAGATACGCAGTATTTT

v_gene: TRBV3-1/TRBV3-2
j_gene: TRBJ2-7
abundance: NA
d_gene: TRBD2
CDR3aa: CASSQSVGTKAYEQYF
CDR3nt: TGTGCCAGCAGCCAAAGTGTGGGGACTAAAGCCTACGAGCAGTACTTC

v_gene: TRBV20-1
j_gene: TRBJ1-2
abundance: NA
d_gene: TRBD1
CDR3aa: CSTRGSYGYTF
CDR3nt: TGCAGCACCAGGGGGTCCTATGGCTACACCTTC

v_gene: TRBV19
j_gene: TRBJ2-1
abundance: NA
d_gene: NA
CDR3aa: CASSIGGLNEQFF
CDR3nt: TGTGCCAGTAGTATCGGGGGTCTCAATGAGCAGTTCTTC